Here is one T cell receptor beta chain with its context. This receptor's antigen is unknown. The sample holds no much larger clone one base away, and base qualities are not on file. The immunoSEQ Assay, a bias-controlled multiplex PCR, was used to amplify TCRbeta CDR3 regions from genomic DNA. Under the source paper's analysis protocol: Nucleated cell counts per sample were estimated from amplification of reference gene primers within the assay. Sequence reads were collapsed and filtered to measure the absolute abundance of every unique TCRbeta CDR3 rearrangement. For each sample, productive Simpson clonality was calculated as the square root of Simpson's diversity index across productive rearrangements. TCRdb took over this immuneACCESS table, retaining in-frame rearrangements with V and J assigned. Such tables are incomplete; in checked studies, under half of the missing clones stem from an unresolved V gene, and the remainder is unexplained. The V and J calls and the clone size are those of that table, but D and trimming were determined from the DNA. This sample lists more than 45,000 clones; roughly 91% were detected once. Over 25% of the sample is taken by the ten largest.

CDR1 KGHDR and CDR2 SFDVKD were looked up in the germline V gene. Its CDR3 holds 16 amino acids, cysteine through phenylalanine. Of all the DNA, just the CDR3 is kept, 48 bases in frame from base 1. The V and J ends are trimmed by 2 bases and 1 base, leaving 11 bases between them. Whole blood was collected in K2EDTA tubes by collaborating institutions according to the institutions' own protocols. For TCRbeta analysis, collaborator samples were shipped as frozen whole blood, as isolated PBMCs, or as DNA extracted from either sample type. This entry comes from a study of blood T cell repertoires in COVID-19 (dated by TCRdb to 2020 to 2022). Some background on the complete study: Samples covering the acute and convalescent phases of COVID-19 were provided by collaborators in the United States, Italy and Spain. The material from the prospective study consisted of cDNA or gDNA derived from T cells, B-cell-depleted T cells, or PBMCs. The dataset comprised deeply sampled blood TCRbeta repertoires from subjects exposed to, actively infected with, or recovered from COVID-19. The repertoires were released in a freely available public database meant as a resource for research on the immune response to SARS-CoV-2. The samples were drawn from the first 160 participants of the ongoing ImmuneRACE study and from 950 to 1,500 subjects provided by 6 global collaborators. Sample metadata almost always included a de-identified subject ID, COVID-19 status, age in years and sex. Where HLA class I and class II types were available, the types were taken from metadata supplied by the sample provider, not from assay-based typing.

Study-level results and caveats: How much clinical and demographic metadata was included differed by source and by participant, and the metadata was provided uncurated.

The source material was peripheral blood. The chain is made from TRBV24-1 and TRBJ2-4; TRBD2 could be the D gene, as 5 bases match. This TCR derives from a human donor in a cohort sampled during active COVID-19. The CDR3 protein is CATSDSRGRAKNIQYF. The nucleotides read TGTGCCACCAGTGATTCCCGGGGTAGGGCCAAAAACATTCAGTACTTC.